The 20 T cell receptor beta chains reported below all come from one sample, sequenced in a study of cytomegalovirus exposure and HLA in healthy donors (dated by TCRdb to the late 2010s). The library was made by the immunoSEQ multiplex PCR assay. The multiplex PCR relied on a mix of 60 forward primers for TCR Vbeta segments and 13 reverse primers for TCR Jbeta segments. TCRdb holds this immuneACCESS table with in-frame rearrangements only. Some clones are missing; in checked studies, unresolved V genes explain under half, and the rest has no known cause. The sample includes roughly 110,000 clones, with approximately 71% observed a single time. Clones ranked in the top ten supply over 2% of the sample. The sample consisted of PBMCs. The receptors were sampled from a middle-aged man in good health and CMV-seronegative.

This clone was seen only once. CDR3 in amino acids: CASSQTWRWEQYF. The CDR3 DNA sequence: TGTGCCAGCAGTCAGACATGGCGCTGGGAGCAGTACTTC. The rearrangement links TRBV11-2 to TRBJ2-5, with D tentatively TRBD2 (5 bases). Germline V gene lookup returns CDR1 SGHAT and CDR2 FQNNGV. V dropped 6 bases and J dropped 11 bases, with 19 bases sitting between them. There are 13 residues in the CDR3.

The gene calls are TRBV7-9 and TRBJ1-1; D ambiguous. CDR3 length: 12 amino acids. V gave up 6 bases and J gave up 2 bases, with 7 bases separating them. Germline assignment: CDR1 SEHNR and CDR2 FQNEAQ (reference sequence). The CDR3 region is CASRFINTEAFF. The DNA for the CDR3 is TGTGCCAGCAGGTTTATTAACACTGAAGCTTTCTTT.

The genes are TRBV6-1 and TRBJ1-5; D is undetermined. Germline CDR1 MNHNS, CDR2 SASEGT. The CDR3 length is 20 residues. V was clipped by 0 bases and J by 5 bases, with 26 bases between them. CDR3 coding DNA: TGTGCCAGCAGTGAAGCGCCGGTGGTACAGCTAACAAATTCTTATCAGCCCCAGCATTTT. This gives the protein CASSEAPVVQLTNSYQPQHF.

The rearrangement links TRBV5-4 to TRBJ2-1; 7 nucleotides agree with TRBD1. V lost 3 bases, J lost 13 bases, and 13 bases stayed unmatched. The germline V gene encodes CDR1 SGHNT and CDR2 YYREEE (reference sequence). CDR3 length: 14 residues. The chain's CDR3 is CASSSGQTYRRQFF. The CDR3 DNA reads as TGTGCCAGCAGCTCGGGACAGACATATAGGCGACAGTTCTTC.

The V gene is TRBV4-1, the J gene TRBJ2-7; 11 bases line up with TRBD2. The junction had 9 bases not matched to a gene; V was cut back by 3 bases and J by 2 bases. The CDR3 is made up of 17 amino acids. From germline, CDR1 is MGHRA and CDR2 YSYEKL. In nucleotides, the CDR3 is TGCGCCAGCAGCCACCGAAGTAGCGGGGGGGCCCCCTACGAGCAGTACTTC. Translated, it gives CASSHRSSGGAPYEQYF.

In DNA, the CDR3 is TGTGCCAGCAGCGGAACAGGGGGCTATGGGAGTAATTCACCCCTCCACTTT. This sequence encodes CASSGTGGYGSNSPLHF. The chain joins TRBV9 to TRBJ1-6; 9 bases match TRBD1. The CDR3 extends over 17 amino acids. Germline V gene lookup returns CDR1 SGDLS and CDR2 YYNGEE. Losses at the gene ends were 3 bases for V and 6 bases for J; bases not matched to a gene: 10.

The genes are TRBV29-1 and TRBJ1-1; 7 nucleotides match TRBD1. The CDR3 is made up of 12 amino acids. The germline V gene encodes CDR1 SQVTM and CDR2 ANQGSEA. J was trimmed by 0 bases and V by 6 bases; bases with no gene match: 1. DNA for the CDR3: TGCAGCGTGAGGGGGCTGAACACTGAAGCTTTCTTT. This codes for CSVRGLNTEAFF.

About this clone itself: The same CDR3 can be traced to other DNA sequences in this sample. The chain has TRBV5-4 and TRBJ1-1; no clear D gene. From germline, CDR1 is SGHNT and CDR2 YYREEE (reference sequence). CDR3 size: 13 residues. With 2 bases removed from V and 4 bases from J, the gap between germline ends came to 9 bases. Written as DNA, the CDR3 is TGTGCCAGCAGCTTCCAGGATGGCACTGAAGCTTTCTTT. Its translation is CASSFQDGTEAFF.

The CDR3 is CASRPTSGGTSTDTQYF. The CDR3 nucleotides read TGTGCCAGCAGACCGACTAGCGGGGGGACTAGCACAGATACGCAGTATTTT. The J gene is TRBJ2-3, the V gene TRBV7-2, with 13 bases lining up with TRBD2. Germline V lookup: CDR1 SGHTA, CDR2 FQGNSA. The CDR3 is 17 amino acids. J gave up 0 bases and V 6 bases, and 6 bases lay outside the gene matches.

The chain uses TRBV18 and TRBJ2-3; D remains unclear. CDR1 and CDR2 from the germline V gene are KGHSH and LQKENI. Trimming removed 3 bases from V and 3 bases from J, with 7 bases in between. The CDR3 length is 13 residues. CDR3: CASSPSGTDTQYF. The CDR3 DNA follows: TGTGCCAGCTCACCGTCCGGGACAGATACGCAGTATTTT.

The V and J genes are TRBV5-1 and TRBJ2-1; D is possibly TRBD1 (5 bases). The V gene lost 0 bases and the J gene lost 8 bases, with 12 bases spanning the gap. The CDR3 has 14 residues. CDR1 is SGHRS, CDR2 YFSETQ, per germline. The CDR3 DNA reads as TGCGCCAGCAGCTTGGCCTACAGGAGTGATGAGCAGTTCTTC. Translating gives CASSLAYRSDEQFF. The whole variable domain, filled in from reference TRBV5-1 and TRBJ2-1, reads KAGVTQTPRYLIKTRGQQVTLSCSPISGHRSVSWYQQTPGQGLQFLFEYFSETQRNKGNFPGRFSGRQFSNSRSEMNVSTLELGDSALYLCASSLAYRSDEQFFGPGTRLTVL.

V gene TRBV19 combines with J gene TRBJ1-1, with D perhaps TRBD1 (5 bases). V lost 3 bases, J lost 2 bases, and 16 bases lay in between. Per the germline V gene, CDR1 is LNHDA and CDR2 is SQIVND (reference sequence). This CDR3 has 16 amino acids. CDR3 region: CASSIPRQRANTEAFF. CDR3 DNA: TGTGCCAGTAGTATTCCACGACAGAGAGCAAACACTGAAGCTTTCTTT.

The chain links TRBV2 to TRBJ2-7; TRBD1 aligns across 7 bases. V lost 5 bases and J lost 2; bases outside the gene matches: 6. Germline CDR1 SNHLY, CDR2 FYNNEI. This CDR3 comprises 14 residues. CDR3: CASSSDRFTYEQYF. As DNA, the CDR3 is TGTGCCAGCAGTTCGGACAGGTTTACCTACGAGCAGTACTTC.

This sequence joins TRBV4-1 and TRBJ2-3, with 7 bases matching TRBD1. Germline V gene data show CDR1 as MGHRA and CDR2 as YSYEKL. CDR3 length: 17 residues. J gave up 0 bases and V 5 bases, and 11 bases lay outside the gene matches. The CDR3 sequence: CASSYRDSQTSTDTQYF. The CDR3 bases are TGCGCCAGCAGCTACCGGGACAGCCAAACTAGCACAGATACGCAGTATTTT.

This clone was observed once. This rearrangement joins TRBV7-9 to TRBJ1-2; possible D gene TRBD1, 5 bases. This CDR3 comprises 12 residues. V gave up 4 bases and J gave up 5 bases, with 8 bases separating them. Germline V lookup: CDR1 SEHNR, CDR2 FQNEAQ (reference sequence). CDR3 sequence: CASSSSGYGYTF. CDR3 nucleotides: TGTGCCAGCAGCTCCTCAGGGTATGGCTACACCTTC.

This chain joins TRBV6-6 and TRBJ2-7; 8 bases fit TRBD1. V lost 7 bases, J lost 5 bases, and 10 bases stayed unmatched. The length of the CDR3 is 14 residues. Germline CDR1 reads MNHNY; CDR2 reads SVGAGI (reference sequence). The CDR3, as DNA: TGTGCCAGCAATGGACAGGGCTCCCCTAACGAGCAGTACTTC. Translation gives CASNGQGSPNEQYF.

The rearrangement uses TRBV4-1 and TRBJ2-4; TRBD2 matches 12 bases. Germline V gene sequence: CDR1 MGHRA, CDR2 YSYEKL. J lost 8 bases, V lost 1 base, and 3 bases had no gene match. The CDR3 is 15 amino acids. The CDR3 sequence is CASSQVRTSGDIQYF. The CDR3 region has the DNA TGCGCCAGCAGCCAAGTCCGGACTAGCGGGGACATTCAGTACTTC.

A few counts support this clone. The chain links TRBV7-3 to TRBJ2-3; TRBD2 matches 14 bases. This CDR3 spans 17 amino acids. V lost 2 bases and J lost 6; bases outside the gene matches: 7. Germline V CDR1 and CDR2: SGHTA, FQGTGA. The CDR3 DNA reads TGTGCCAGCAGCTTAGGGGTGACTAGCGGGGGGGTCGATACGCAGTATTTT. Translation: CASSLGVTSGGVDTQYF.

V and J are TRBV10-3 and TRBJ1-5; no reliable D call. The CDR3 loop spans 14 amino acids. The germline gives CDR1 ENHRY, CDR2 SYGVKD. V lost 0 bases and J 5 bases, leaving 8 bases between the germline ends. CDR3 sequence reads: CAISESTSDQPQHF. The CDR3 region has the DNA TGTGCCATCAGTGAGTCGACCAGCGATCAGCCCCAGCATTTT.

The genes are TRBV6-6 and TRBJ1-6, with D possibly being TRBD1 (5 bases). CDR1 and CDR2 from the germline V gene are MNHNY and SVGAGI (reference sequence). Trimming took 6 bases from V and 5 from J, leaving 11 bases between them. The CDR3 loop spans 14 amino acids. Written as DNA, the CDR3 is TGTGCCAGCAGCCGGACAAGCGATAATTCACCCCTCCACTTT. It specifies CASSRTSDNSPLHF.